This passage covers 12 T cell receptor beta chains from one sample sequenced in a study of T-cell memory formation after mild COVID-19. TCRdb passed the 5' RACE reads through MiXCR, listing each CDR3 protein once. The sample carries under 600,000 distinct CDR3 sequences, about 22% recorded once. Input material: PBMCs or a T cell subset sorted from them (not recorded which). All receptors derive from an adult woman who had mild COVID-19 (a few samples of this study predate the infection). Cell type and time point are not known.

V and J are TRBV19 and TRBJ2-7, with D possibly being TRBD1 (5 bases). This CDR3 comprises 15 residues. V shed 1 base and J shed 2 bases, with 12 bases lying between them. Germline CDR1 reads LNHDA; CDR2 reads SQIVND (reference sequence). The CDR3 DNA follows: TGTGCCAGTAGTATAGGTCGAAGACAGACCTACGAGCAGTACTTC. Its protein is CASSIGRRQTYEQYF.

The chain links TRBV4-3 to TRBJ2-1; D is uncertain. The V and J ends lost 0 bases and 6 bases respectively, with 6 bases between them. CDR3 length equals 13 residues. The germline V gene encodes CDR1 LGHNA and CDR2 YSLEER. DNA for the CDR3: TGCGCCAGCAGCCAAGATGGGTTCAATGAGCAGTTCTTC. Translation: CASSQDGFNEQFF.

This chain uses TRBV20-1 with TRBJ1-5, with TRBD1 as a possible D gene (5 bases). CDR1 is DFQATT and CDR2 is SNEGSKA in the germline V gene (reference sequence). The CDR3 length is 18 residues. V lost 8 bases and J lost 4, with 30 bases in between. CDR3 protein: CSTIDGSEGVRGNQPQHF. In DNA form, the CDR3 reads TGCAGTACTATTGATGGGTCTGAAGGGGTTAGGGGAAATCAGCCCCAGCATTTT.

The CDR3 DNA follows: TGTGCCAGCACCAACCGGTTGCGGTACAATGAGCAGTTCTTC. This codes for CASTNRLRYNEQFF. The V gene is TRBV6-5, the J gene TRBJ2-1; no reliable D call. V gave up 7 bases and J gave up 4 bases, with 14 bases separating them. The CDR3 loop spans 14 amino acids. Germline V gene data show CDR1 as MNHEY and CDR2 as SVGAGI.

This clonotype was seen repeatedly, ten times or more. The genes are TRBV5-5 and TRBJ1-5; D possibly corresponds to TRBD1 (6 bases). Trimming took off 2 bases at V and 6 bases at J, with 12 bases between the two ends. CDR1 and CDR2 (germline): SGHKS, YYEKEE (reference sequence). The CDR3 is 14 amino acids. As DNA, the CDR3 is TGTGCCAGCAGCTTTTCGACACAGGGTCAGCCCCAGCATTTT. Translating it yields CASSFSTQGQPQHF.

This clonotype came up a few times. CDR3 loop: CASSPPGFLDTGELFF. CDR3 bases: TGTGCCAGCTCACCACCGGGGTTCTTGGACACCGGGGAGCTGTTTTTT. The chain combines TRBV18 with TRBJ2-2; D gene unclear. The CDR3 is made up of 16 amino acids. Germline CDR1 is KGHSH and CDR2 is LQKENI. V was pared by 0 bases and J by 3 bases, with 11 bases between.

This chain joins TRBV6-5 and TRBJ1-2; D possibly corresponds to TRBD1 (6 bases). CDR3 size: 17 residues. Looked up from germline, CDR1 is MNHEY and CDR2 is SVGAGI. The V end was cut by 2 bases, the J end by 8 bases, with 24 bases between. Here the CDR3 DNA reads TGTGCCAGCAGTTACGGGGGGTTCGGCAGGGGCCTTCAGGGCTACACCTTC. This codes for CASSYGGFGRGLQGYTF.

This clonotype came up a few times. This sequence joins TRBV7-8 and TRBJ2-1; TRBD2 matches 7 bases. The germline V gene encodes CDR1 SGHVS and CDR2 FQNEAQ. The CDR3 has 15 residues. Germline trimming cut 0 bases from V and 6 bases from J; bases unmatched to any gene: 5. The CDR3 sequence is CASSLASGGGNEQFF. In DNA form, the CDR3 reads TGTGCCAGCAGCTTAGCGTCGGGGGGTGGCAATGAGCAGTTCTTC.

The rearrangement joins TRBV7-9 to TRBJ1-5; maybe TRBD1 (5 bases). V lost 5 bases and J 10 bases, leaving 18 bases between the germline ends. Germline CDR1 and CDR2: SEHNR and FQNEAQ (reference sequence). CDR3 size: 14 residues. The CDR3 protein is CASSPEVRGGPQHF. CDR3 nucleotides: TGTGCCAGCAGCCCGGAGGTTCGGGGGGGACCCCAGCATTTT.

The chain employs TRBV6-1 and TRBJ2-3; tentative D call: TRBD1 (6 bases). Per germline, CDR1 MNHNS and CDR2 SASEGT. The CDR3 sequence is 13 residues long. V gave up 3 bases and J gave up 4 bases, with 8 bases separating them. The CDR3 DNA reads TGTGCCAGCAGTGAGGGGGCTGCAGATACGCAGTATTTT. This translates into CASSEGAADTQYF.

This clonotype has only a few counts. This sequence joins TRBV11-2 and TRBJ2-1, with a tentative D call TRBD2 (6 bases). The CDR3 runs 15 residues. Trimming took off 5 bases at V and 8 bases at J, with 19 bases between the two ends. Germline V gene data show CDR1 as SGHAT and CDR2 as FQNNGV. Written as DNA, the CDR3 is TGTGCCAGCAGCCCCGCTTGGGGGACTGGCCATGAGCAGTTCTTC. Translation gives CASSPAWGTGHEQFF.

This chain joins TRBV27 and TRBJ2-7; no clear D. Trimming shortened V by 4 bases and J by 1 base, and 8 bases separated the two germline ends. Per germline, CDR1 MNHEY and CDR2 SMNVEV (reference sequence). There are 13 residues in the CDR3. The CDR3 here is CASSYQESYEQYF. The CDR3 DNA sequence: TGTGCCAGCAGTTATCAGGAGTCCTACGAGCAGTACTTC.